This TCR beta chain derives from a study of shared T cell receptors in the human thymus. This clone occurred once. The protocol was immunoSEQ multiplex PCR, while the TCRdb copy is restricted to in-frame clones and leaves out a portion. The sample gives 700,000 to 750,000 clones, 70% to 90% of which show up once; more than 0.008% is in the top ten. V dropped 4 bases and J dropped 0 bases, with 3 bases sitting between them. This CDR3 is built from 12 residues. In germline, CDR1 is SGHKS, CDR2 YYEKEE (reference sequence). The sample was also reused in another study, on human thymus T cells. According to that study: Donation came from healthy Finnish infants having corrective surgery for congenital heart defects. Repertoires sampled from thymus and blood appeared biased in V and J gene usage. Thymic repertoires from unrelated individuals overlapped highly, related research reported.

The source of this sequence is a girl under three years old with a congenital heart defect. Source material: thymocytes. The chain is built from TRBV5-5 and TRBJ2-3; D remains ambiguous. The CDR3 is CASSLSTDTQYF. CDR3 DNA sequence: TGTGCCAGCAGCCTCAGCACAGATACGCAGTATTTT. The variable domain in full, completed from reference TRBV5-5 and TRBJ2-3, reads DAGVTQSPTHLIKTRGQQVTLRCSPISGHKSVSWYQQVLGQGPQFIFQYYEKEERGRGNFPDRFSARQFPNYSSELNVNALLLGDSALYLCASSLSTDTQYFGPGTRLTVL.